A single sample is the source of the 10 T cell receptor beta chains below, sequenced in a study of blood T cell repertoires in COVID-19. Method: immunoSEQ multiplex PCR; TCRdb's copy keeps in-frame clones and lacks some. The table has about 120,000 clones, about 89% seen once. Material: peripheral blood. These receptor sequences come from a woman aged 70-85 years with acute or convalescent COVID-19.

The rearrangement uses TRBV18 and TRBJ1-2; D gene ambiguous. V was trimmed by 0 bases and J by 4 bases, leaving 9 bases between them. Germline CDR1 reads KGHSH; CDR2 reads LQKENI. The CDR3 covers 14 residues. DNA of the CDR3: TGTGCCAGCTCACCACCAGAACAGAGCTATGGCTACACCTTC. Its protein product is CASSPPEQSYGYTF.

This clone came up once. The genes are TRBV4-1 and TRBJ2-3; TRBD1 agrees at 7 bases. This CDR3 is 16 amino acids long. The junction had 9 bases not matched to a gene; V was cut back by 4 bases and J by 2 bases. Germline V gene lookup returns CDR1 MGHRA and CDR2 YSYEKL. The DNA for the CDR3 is TGCGCCAGCAGCCTGCGAGGGGGCGCAGCCACAGATACGCAGTATTTT. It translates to CASSLRGGAATDTQYF.

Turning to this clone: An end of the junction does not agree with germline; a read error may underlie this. The CDR3 DNA is TGTGCCAGAAGCTTGCCCGGCGGCTTC. It encodes CARSLPGGF. The rearrangement links TRBV5-3 to TRBJ1-2; no clear D gene. TRBV5-3 is an open reading frame, and its role is uncertain. The CDR3 sequence is 9 residues long.

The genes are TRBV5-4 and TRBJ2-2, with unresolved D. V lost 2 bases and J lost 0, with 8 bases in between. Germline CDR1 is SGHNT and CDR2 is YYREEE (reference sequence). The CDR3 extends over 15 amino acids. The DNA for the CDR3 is TGTGCCAGCAGCTTAAGCCAGGCGAACACCGGGGAGCTGTTTTTT. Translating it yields CASSLSQANTGELFF.

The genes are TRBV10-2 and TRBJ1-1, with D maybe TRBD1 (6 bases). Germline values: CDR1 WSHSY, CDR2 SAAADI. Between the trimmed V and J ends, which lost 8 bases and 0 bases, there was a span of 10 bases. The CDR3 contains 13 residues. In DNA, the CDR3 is TGCGCCAGCCGGACAGTACTGAACACTGAAGCTTTCTTT. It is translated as CASRTVLNTEAFF.

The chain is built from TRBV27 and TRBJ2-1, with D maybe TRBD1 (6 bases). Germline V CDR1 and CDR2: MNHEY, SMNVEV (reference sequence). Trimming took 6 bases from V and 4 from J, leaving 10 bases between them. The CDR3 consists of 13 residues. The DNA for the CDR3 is TGTGCCAGCAGGGACAGAATTTACAATGAGCAGTTCTTC. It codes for CASRDRIYNEQFF.

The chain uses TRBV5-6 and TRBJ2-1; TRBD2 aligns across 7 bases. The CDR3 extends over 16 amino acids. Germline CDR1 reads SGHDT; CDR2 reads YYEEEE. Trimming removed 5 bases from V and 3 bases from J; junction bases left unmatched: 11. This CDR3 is CASREGASGYYNEQFF. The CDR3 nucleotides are TGTGCCAGCAGAGAGGGAGCTAGCGGATACTACAATGAGCAGTTCTTC.

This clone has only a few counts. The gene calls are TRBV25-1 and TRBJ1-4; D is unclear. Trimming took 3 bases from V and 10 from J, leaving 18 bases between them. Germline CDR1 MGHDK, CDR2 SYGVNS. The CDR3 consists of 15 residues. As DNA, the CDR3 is TGTGCCAGCAGTGATATTGGAATGACCCTAGGAAAACTGTTTTTT. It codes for CASSDIGMTLGKLFF.

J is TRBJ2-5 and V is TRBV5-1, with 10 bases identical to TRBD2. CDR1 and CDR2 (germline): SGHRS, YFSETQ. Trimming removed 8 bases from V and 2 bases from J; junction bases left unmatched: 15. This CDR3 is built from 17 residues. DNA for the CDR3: TGCGCCAGTAGTCAGGGACCTAGCGGGGGAGAACAAGAGACCCAGTACTTC. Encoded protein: CASSQGPSGGEQETQYF.

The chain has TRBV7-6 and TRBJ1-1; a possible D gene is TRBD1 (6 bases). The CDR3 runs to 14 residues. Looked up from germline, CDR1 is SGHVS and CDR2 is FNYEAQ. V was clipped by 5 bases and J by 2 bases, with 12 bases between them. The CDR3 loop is CASSPGTRNTEAFF. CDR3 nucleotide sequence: TGTGCCAGCAGCCCCGGGACAAGAAACACTGAAGCTTTCTTT.